A single sample gave rise to the 12 T cell receptor beta chains below, sequenced in a study of shared clonotypes between healthy human individuals (dated by TCRdb to the early 2020s). Library generation was performed with the immunoSEQ multiplex PCR assay. In TCRdb, the immuneACCESS table is reduced to in-frame sequences with V and J assigned. These tables do not hold every clone; where another copy was compared, an unresolved V gene accounts for under half, and the others remain unexplained. In this sample the table shows over a million clones, roughly 95% of which occur a single time. The ten largest clones capture approximately 1.2% of the sample. What was sequenced was naive CD4+ T cells sorted from blood. In the paper's terms, the cell subset or site label means: CD45RA+ positively selected. The receptors were gathered from a man aged 25 to 45 in good health.

To note about this clone: Other nucleotide sequences in the sample specify the same CDR3. The chain is built from TRBV7-2 and TRBJ1-1, with D uncertain. CDR1 is SGHTA and CDR2 is FQGNSA in the germline V gene. This CDR3 region has 12 residues. V lost 3 bases to trimming and J lost 4 bases, with 6 bases between them. CDR3 sequence (DNA): TGTGCCAGCAGCTTTCTTGGCACTGAAGCTTTCTTT. Its translation is CASSFLGTEAFF.

This clone showed up just once. This chain connects TRBV18 to TRBJ2-1; no clear D. Germline V gene sequence: CDR1 KGHSH, CDR2 LQKENI. This CDR3 has 18 amino acids. Between the trimmed V and J ends, which lost 0 bases and 5 bases, there was a span of 20 bases. CDR3 sequence: CASSPPPSSTTGNNEQFF. Written as DNA, the CDR3 is TGTGCCAGCTCACCACCCCCCTCTAGTACGACGGGTAACAATGAGCAGTTCTTC.

The chain links TRBV10-2 to TRBJ2-1; D is unclear. The CDR3 contains 11 residues. V was trimmed by 4 bases and J by 6 bases, leaving 4 bases between them. Germline CDR1 and CDR2: WSHSY and SAAADI. The CDR3 loop is CASSAANEQFF. As DNA, the CDR3 is TGCGCCAGCAGTGCCGCCAATGAGCAGTTCTTC.

The chain combines TRBV11-2 with TRBJ2-7; maybe TRBD2 (7 bases). Trimming took 8 bases from V and 0 from J, leaving 17 bases between them. Germline CDR1 and CDR2: SGHAT and FQNNGV. The length of the CDR3 is 15 residues. CDR3: CASSRGGRASYEQYF. The CDR3, as DNA: TGTGCCAGCTCGCGAGGGGGGAGGGCCTCCTACGAGCAGTACTTC.

V and J are TRBV5-8 and TRBJ2-2; D is ambiguous. The ends were cut back, 1 base at V and 4 bases at J, with 8 bases in the middle. This CDR3 region has 14 residues. The germline V gene encodes CDR1 SGHTS and CDR2 YDEGEE. CDR3 DNA sequence: TGTGCCAGCAGCTTGTTAGGGCGCACCGGGGAGCTGTTTTTT. Translating gives CASSLLGRTGELFF.

With respect to this clone: Germline is not matched at one junction end, which may reflect a read error. The V call is TRBV4-2, the J call TRBJ2-7, with 8 bases identical to TRBD2. The CDR3 loop spans 14 amino acids. Germline V gives CDR1 LGHNA, CDR2 YNFKEQ. CDR3 DNA sequence: TGTGCCAGCAGCCAAGGGACTAGCTCCTACGAGCAACACTTC. Translating gives CASSQGTSSYEQHF.

At least ten counts were recorded for this clone. The chain has TRBV5-1 and TRBJ2-7, with D tentatively TRBD1 (5 bases). The CDR3 consists of 13 residues. V was trimmed by 1 base and J by 6 bases, leaving 11 bases between them. The germline gives CDR1 SGHRS, CDR2 YFSETQ. The CDR3 loop reads CASSLNVGAEQYF. The DNA of the CDR3 is TGCGCCAGCAGCTTGAATGTAGGGGCCGAGCAGTACTTC.

The rearrangement links TRBV7-2 to TRBJ1-1; possibly TRBD1 for D (6 bases). Deletions cut 4 bases from V and 0 bases from J, with 15 bases between. The CDR3 length is 16 residues. Germline V lookup: CDR1 SGHTA, CDR2 FQGNSA. CDR3 in DNA: TGTGCCAGCAGCTCTAGGGGGAGACGCATGAACACTGAAGCTTTCTTT. Its translation is CASSSRGRRMNTEAFF. Drawing the rest from reference TRBV7-2 and TRBJ1-1, the complete variable domain is GAGVSQSPSNKVTEKGKDVELRCDPISGHTALYWYRQSLGQGLEFLIYFQGNSAPDKSGLPSDRFSAERTGGSVSTLTIQRTQQEDSAVYLCASSSRGRRMNTEAFFGQGTRLTVV.

CDR3 region: CASTTRASGSSRVNEQYF. CDR3 sequence (DNA): TGTGCCAGCACTACACGGGCTAGCGGGAGTTCCAGGGTGAACGAGCAGTACTTC. The V call is TRBV7-8, the J call TRBJ2-7, with 10 bases matching TRBD2. The V gene end was trimmed by 7 bases and the J gene end by 5 bases; junction bases not matched to a gene: 20. This CDR3 has 18 residues. Germline V gene data show CDR1 as SGHVS and CDR2 as FQNEAQ.

This chain joins TRBV6-5 and TRBJ2-3; 12 positions agree with TRBD2. Germline values: CDR1 MNHEY, CDR2 SVGAGI. V was clipped by 6 bases and J by 3 bases; unmatched bases: 4. The CDR3 runs to 15 residues. The CDR3 here is CASSLAGGPTDTQYF. The CDR3 bases are TGTGCCAGCAGCCTAGCGGGAGGGCCGACAGATACGCAGTATTTT.

V and J are TRBV10-2 and TRBJ2-4, with D perhaps matching TRBD1 (6 bases). CDR1 and CDR2 (germline): WSHSY, SAAADI. The CDR3 has 13 residues. V was shortened by 6 bases and J by 10 bases, with 16 bases between the two germline ends. This CDR3 reads CASSLSGDNIQYF. CDR3 bases: TGCGCCAGCAGCCTAAGTGGGGACAATATTCAGTACTTC.

This clone has only one observation. The sample holds other DNA sequences that translate to the same CDR3. The genes are TRBV4-3 and TRBJ2-1, with 10 bases fitting TRBD2. The CDR3 is 15 amino acids. Germline assignment: CDR1 LGHNA and CDR2 YSLEER. V was clipped by 0 bases and J by 4 bases; unmatched bases: 0. In nucleotides, the CDR3 is TGCGCCAGCAGCCAAGAACTAGCGGGATACAATGAGCAGTTCTTC. This encodes CASSQELAGYNEQFF.